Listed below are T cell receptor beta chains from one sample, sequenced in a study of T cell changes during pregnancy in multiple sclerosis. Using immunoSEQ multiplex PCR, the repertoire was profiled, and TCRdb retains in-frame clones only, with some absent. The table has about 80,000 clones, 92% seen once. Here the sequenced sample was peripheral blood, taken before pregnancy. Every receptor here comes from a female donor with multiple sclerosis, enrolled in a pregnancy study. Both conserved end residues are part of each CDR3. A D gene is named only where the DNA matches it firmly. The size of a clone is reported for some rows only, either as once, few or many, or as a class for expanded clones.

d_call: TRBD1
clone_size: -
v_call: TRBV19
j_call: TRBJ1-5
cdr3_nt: TGTGCCAGTAGAGCCGGGACAGGGGCCGAACAGCCCCAGCATTTT
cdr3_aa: CASRAGTGAEQPQHF

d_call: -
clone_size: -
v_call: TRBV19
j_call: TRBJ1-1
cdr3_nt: TGTGCCAGTAGTATCGGCAGGATAGGTGAAGCTTTCTTT
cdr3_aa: CASSIGRIGEAFF

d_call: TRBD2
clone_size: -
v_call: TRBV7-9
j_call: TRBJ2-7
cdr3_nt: TGTGCCAGCAGCTTAGCCGGGACTAGCGTTTCCTACGAGCAGTACTTC
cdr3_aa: CASSLAGTSVSYEQYF

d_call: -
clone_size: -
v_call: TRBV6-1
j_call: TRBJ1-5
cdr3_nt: TGTGCCAGCATGTTAGGGGTAGGCAATCAGCCCCAGCATTTT
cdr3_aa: CASMLGVGNQPQHF

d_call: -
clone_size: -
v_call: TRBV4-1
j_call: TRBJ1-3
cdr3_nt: TGCGCCAGCAGCCAAGATTGGCAGGAAGGAAACACCATATATTTT
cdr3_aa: CASSQDWQEGNTIYF

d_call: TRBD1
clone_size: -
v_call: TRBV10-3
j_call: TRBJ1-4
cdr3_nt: TGTGCCATCAGTGAGTCGGGACAGCTTAATGAAAAACTGTTTTTT
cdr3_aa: CAISESGQLNEKLFF

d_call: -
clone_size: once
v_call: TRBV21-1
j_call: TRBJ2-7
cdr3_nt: TGTGCCAGCAGCAAAGTTTCCGGAGTAGGAGAGCAGTACTTC
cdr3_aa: CASSKVSGVGEQYF

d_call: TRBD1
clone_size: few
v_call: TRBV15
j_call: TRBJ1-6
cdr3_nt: TGTGCCACCAGCAGAGATGGGACAGGGCCCGTACCCCTCCACTTT
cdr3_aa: CATSRDGTGPVPLHF

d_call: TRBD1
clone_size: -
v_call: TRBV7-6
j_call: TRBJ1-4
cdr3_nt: TGTGCCAGCAGCGGAATACAGGGGGCCGGTGAAAAACTGTTTTTT
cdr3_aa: CASSGIQGAGEKLFF

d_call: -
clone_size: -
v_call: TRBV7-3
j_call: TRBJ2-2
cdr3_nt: TGTGCCAGCAGCTTAAGCGGTAGCACCGGGGAGCTGTTTTTT
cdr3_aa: CASSLSGSTGELFF

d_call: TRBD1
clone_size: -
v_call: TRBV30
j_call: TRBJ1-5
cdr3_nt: TGTGCCTGGAGTGAAGGGCTCGGCAGGGGGATAGAGCAGCCCCAGCATTTT
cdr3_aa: CAWSEGLGRGIEQPQHF

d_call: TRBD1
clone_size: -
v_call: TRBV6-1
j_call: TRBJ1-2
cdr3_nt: TGTGCCAGCAGCCTCAGGACAGGGGGCGATGGCTACACCTTC
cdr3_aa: CASSLRTGGDGYTF

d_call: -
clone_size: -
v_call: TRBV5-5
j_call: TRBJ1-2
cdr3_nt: TGTGCCAGCAGCTTGGTTCCGGGATATGATGGCTACACCTTC
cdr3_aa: CASSLVPGYDGYTF

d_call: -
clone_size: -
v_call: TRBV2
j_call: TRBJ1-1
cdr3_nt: TGTGCCAGCAGTTTTTGGCGGCAGGGAACTGAAGCTTTCTTT
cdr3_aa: CASSFWRQGTEAFF

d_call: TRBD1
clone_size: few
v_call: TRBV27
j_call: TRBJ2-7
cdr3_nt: TGTGCCAGCAGCCAGGACAGGGCCTACGAGCAGTACTTC
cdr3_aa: CASSQDRAYEQYF

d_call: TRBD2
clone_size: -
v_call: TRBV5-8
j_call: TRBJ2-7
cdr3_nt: TGTGCCAGCAGCTTAGGACTAGCGGGGGGCCTCTACGAGCAGTACTTC
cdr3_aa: CASSLGLAGGLYEQYF

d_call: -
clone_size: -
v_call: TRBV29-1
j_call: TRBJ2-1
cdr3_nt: TGCAGCGTTGAAGGGCAGATCAGTGAGCAGTTCTTC
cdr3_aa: CSVEGQISEQFF

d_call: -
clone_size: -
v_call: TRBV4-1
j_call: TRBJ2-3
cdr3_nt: TGCGCCAGCAGCCACCCCACGGGGGTGGCAGATACGCAGTATTTT
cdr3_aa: CASSHPTGVADTQYF

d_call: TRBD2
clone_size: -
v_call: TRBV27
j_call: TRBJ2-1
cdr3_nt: TGTGCCAGCAGACTAGCGGGGCCCCACAATGAGCAGTTCTTC
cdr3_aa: CASRLAGPHNEQFF

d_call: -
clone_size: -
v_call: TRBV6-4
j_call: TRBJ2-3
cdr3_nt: TGTGCCAGCAGTGCTACGGAGGTCACAGATACGCAGTATTTT
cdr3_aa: CASSATEVTDTQYF

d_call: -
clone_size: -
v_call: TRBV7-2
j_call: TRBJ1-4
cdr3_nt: TGTGCCAGCAGCTTAAACGGGAGAAATGAAAAACTGTTTTTT
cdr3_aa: CASSLNGRNEKLFF

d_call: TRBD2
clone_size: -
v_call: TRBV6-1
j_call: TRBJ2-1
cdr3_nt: TGTGCCAGCTCCCGGCTAGCGGGGTATGATGAGCAGTTCTTC
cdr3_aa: CASSRLAGYDEQFF

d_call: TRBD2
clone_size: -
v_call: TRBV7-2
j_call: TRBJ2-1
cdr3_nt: TGTGCCAGCAGCTTCCTAGCGGGGGGGGAGAGCTCCTACAATGAGCAGTTCTTC
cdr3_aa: CASSFLAGGESSYNEQFF

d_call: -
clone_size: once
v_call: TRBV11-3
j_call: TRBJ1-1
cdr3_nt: TGTGCCAGCAGCCGGACAGAGAACACTGAAGCTTTCTTT
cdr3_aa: CASSRTENTEAFF

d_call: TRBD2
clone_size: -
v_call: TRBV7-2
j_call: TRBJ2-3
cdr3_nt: TGTGCCAGCAGCAAAAGCGGGGTTAGCACAGATACGCAGTATTTT
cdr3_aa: CASSKSGVSTDTQYF

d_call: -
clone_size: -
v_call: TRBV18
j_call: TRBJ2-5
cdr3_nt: TGTGCCAGCTCACCGCCGGCCAGCGTGGAGACCCAGTACTTC
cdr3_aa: CASSPPASVETQYF

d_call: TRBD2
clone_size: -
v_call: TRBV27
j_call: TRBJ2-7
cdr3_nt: TGTGCCAGTTTCCCAGGCGGGGGAGCGGGGACCTACGAGCAGTACTTC
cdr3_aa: CASFPGGGAGTYEQYF